The clone carrying this T cell receptor beta chain appeared many times. The record originates from a study of immune heterogeneity within non-small cell lung tumors. Samples each supplied around 600 ng of bulk tumor genomic DNA as template. Collection of several biopsies per primary tumor, spaced far apart, took place during surgery. Those enrolled were patients newly diagnosed with untreated non-small cell lung cancer and undergoing curative surgery. Germline trimming cut 0 bases from V and 3 bases from J; bases unmatched to any gene: 4. Germline-derived CDR1 and CDR2 are MNHEY and SVGAGI. The CDR3 consists of 15 residues. It was a multiplex PCR that amplified TCR beta CDR3, with 32 V and 13 J primers. TCRdb redid the calling of the multiplex PCR reads with MiXCR, one entry per CDR3 protein. The sample has 9,000 to 13,000 distinct CDR3 sequences; around 30% are singletons.

Specimen: lung tumor tissue. This receptor was obtained from a woman in her 50s with non-small cell lung cancer. The chain links TRBV6-5 to TRBJ1-2; 7 bases are a match to TRBD1. The CDR3 nucleotides read TGTGCCAGCAGTTACTCCGGGACAGCCGACTATGGCTACACCTTC. Translating gives CASSYSGTADYGYTF.